This T cell receptor beta chain was captured by sequencing in a study of T cell responses to AZD1222 COVID-19 vaccine. General observations from the study: As reported, nearly half of all spike-specific TCRs target variant regions that are unmutated. Only after the peak T cell response were repertoires sampled.

TCRdb's table, derived via immunoSEQ multiplex PCR, lists solely in-frame clones and lacks some. The sample lists 100,000 to 150,000 clones, over 75% seen once, with around 22% in the top ten. Concerning this clone itself: Its antigen remains unidentified.

The germline CDR1 and CDR2 sequences are LNHDA and SQIVND (reference sequence). The CDR3 loop spans 13 amino acids. Deletions cut 6 bases from V and 6 bases from J, with 14 bases between. The material was peripheral blood, obtained on day 0 of AZD1222 vaccination. V is TRBV19 and J is TRBJ1-2; tentatively, D is TRBD1 (5 bases). The TCR originated in an adult in good health. As DNA, the CDR3 is TGTGCCAGTAGATCGAGCGGGACTCATGGCTACACCTTC. Protein product: CASRSSGTHGYTF.